This section outlines one TCR beta chain sequence together with its context. Its cognate antigen is unknown. TCRdb analysed the reads with MiXCR anew, one entry per CDR3 protein. The table has about 150,000 distinct CDR3 sequences, about 20% seen once. The data are from a study of T cell repertoires in cytomegalovirus infection. Turning to the study itself: Public signatures in TCR beta pointed to CMV infection and matching HLA type. General study results and limits: HLA-C-restricted CMV-specific TCR beta clonotypes prevailed in the ex vivo response. Carriers of CMV plus the relevant HLA were identified by cumulative public TCR beta family frequency.

Germline-derived CDR1 and CDR2 are SGHDT and YYEEEE. The CDR3 loop spans 16 amino acids. Trimming at V came to 4 bases and at J to 5 bases, leaving 13 bases not matched to a gene. The V call is TRBV5-6, the J call TRBJ2-5, with 8 nucleotides matching TRBD1. This TCR derives from a human donor in good health (CMV status not recorded). Some clones in this sample may be carry-over from other donors' samples. Sequenced input: PBMCs. CDR3 sequence: CASSPVPGQVRETQYF. The CDR3 region has the DNA TGTGCCAGCAGCCCGGTCCCGGGACAGGTGCGGGAGACCCAGTACTTC. The entire variable domain, with the rest obtained from reference TRBV5-6 and TRBJ2-5, is as follows: DAGVTQSPTHLIKTRGQQVTLRCSPKSGHDTVSWYQQALGQGPQFIFQYYEEEERQRGNFPDRFSGHQFPNYSSELNVNALLLGDSALYLCASSPVPGQVRETQYFGPGTRLLVL.